This T cell receptor (beta chain) was retrieved from a study of tumor and adjacent non-tumor tissue in lung cancer. Background on the study: Some 4.2 million productive TCRbeta reads were obtained per sample on average. Overall study results and limits: TCR diversity was significantly greater in tumor than normal lung tissue. Tumor repertoires had a smaller top 100 clone share than normal lung.

The library came from three nested PCR rounds adapted from ARM-PCR protocols. TCRdb passed the multiplex PCR reads through MiXCR, listing each CDR3 protein once. The top ten clones hold around 37% of a sample with over 100,000 distinct CDR3 sequences, roughly 80% of them seen once. The template was RNA from unsorted bulk tissue. Chemotherapy-naive patients with new lung cancer underwent thoracic surgery in China, August–November 2014. CDR3 size: 16 residues. CDR1 is SGHNT and CDR2 is YYREEE in the germline V gene (reference sequence). About this clonotype: Its antigen is as yet unknown. A junction end diverges from the germline sequence, so it may reflect a read error.

Specimen: lung tumor tissue. This chain connects TRBV5-4 to TRBJ2-5; tentative D call: TRBD2 (5 bases). This clonotype originated in a woman aged 55-69 years with non-small cell lung cancer. This chain's CDR3 is CANSPRRNSVEETQYF. In nucleotides, the CDR3 is TGTGCCAACAGCCCCCGGAGGAACAGCGTTGAAGAGACCCAGTACTTC.